Presented here are 23 T cell receptor beta chains from one specimen sequenced in a study of blood T cells in healthy people across ages. A second PCR, run for about 7 to 12 cycles, used a sample-barcoded 5' primer plus a J-beta primer mix. TCRdb redid the calling of the 5' RACE reads with MiXCR, one entry per CDR3 protein. In the table there are roughly 800,000 distinct CDR3 sequences, about 37% of which are singletons. Material: blood. The source is a man in his late teens or twenties in good health.

J is TRBJ2-7 and V is TRBV12-3 or TRBV12-4; D uncertain. The CDR3 runs to 14 residues. Trimming shortened V by 2 bases and J by 9 bases, and 17 bases separated the two germline ends. The CDR3, as DNA: TGTGCCAGCAGTTTAAGGGAAGTTGGAATGGGGCAGTACTTC. It codes for CASSLREVGMGQYF.

The rearrangement uses TRBV7-9 and TRBJ2-3, with 7 positions matching TRBD2. Trimming cost V 2 bases and J 0 bases; bases outside gene matches: 8. There are 17 residues in the CDR3. In germline, CDR1 is SEHNR, CDR2 FQNEAQ (reference sequence). CDR3 sequence reads: CASSLWERGPSTDTQYF. As DNA, the CDR3 is TGTGCCAGCAGCTTATGGGAGCGGGGACCTAGCACAGATACGCAGTATTTT. The full variable domain, its missing parts supplied by reference TRBV7-9 and TRBJ2-3, is DTGVSQNPRHKITKRGQNVTFRCDPISEHNRLYWYRQTLGQGPEFLTYFQNEAQLEKSRLLSDRFSAERPKGSFSTLEIQRTEQGDSAMYLCASSLWERGPSTDTQYFGPGTRLTVL.

The chain has TRBV5-1 and TRBJ2-2; D unclear. Trimming left V 5 bases short and J 4 bases short, with 9 bases between. The CDR3 covers 13 residues. Germline CDR1 SGHRS, CDR2 YFSETQ. In DNA form, the CDR3 reads TGCGCCAGCAGGAATGGTAGCACCGGGGAGCTGTTTTTT. This gives the protein CASRNGSTGELFF.

There are many counts of this clonotype. The V and J genes are TRBV5-1 and TRBJ2-1, with no clear D. This CDR3 comprises 13 residues. V lost 1 base to trimming and J lost 6 bases, with 8 bases between them. CDR1 SGHRS and CDR2 YFSETQ come from the germline V gene. The CDR3 DNA sequence: TGCGCCAGCAGCTTGAATCGGCGCAATGAGCAGTTCTTC. Translated, it gives CASSLNRRNEQFF.

This clonotype was detected a few times. This rearrangement joins TRBV6-2 or TRBV6-3 to TRBJ2-2, with TRBD2 matching over 10 bases. This CDR3 contains 14 residues. Germline V gene lookup returns CDR1 MNHEY and CDR2 SVGEGT. The V gene end was trimmed by 2 bases and the J gene end by 11 bases; junction bases not matched to a gene: 5. The CDR3 nucleotides are TGTGCCAGCAGTTACATAGCGGGGGGCTCCGAGCTGTTTTTT. It is translated as CASSYIAGGSELFF.

The rearrangement uses TRBV20-1 and TRBJ1-1, with 8 bases matching TRBD1. The CDR3 is made up of 14 amino acids. Germline values: CDR1 DFQATT, CDR2 SNEGSKA (reference sequence). V lost 4 bases to trimming and J lost 5 bases; unmatched junction nucleotides: 9. The CDR3, as DNA: TGCAGTGCTAACGGAGACAGGGGAGGAACTGAAGCTTTCTTT. This codes for CSANGDRGGTEAFF.

The chain joins TRBV6-6 to TRBJ1-1; D perhaps matches TRBD1 (5 bases). V was shortened by 4 bases and J by 7 bases, with 16 bases between the two germline ends. This CDR3 is 14 amino acids long. From germline, CDR1 is MNHNY and CDR2 SVGAGI (reference sequence). The CDR3 reads CASSSGPSRGEAFF. In nucleotides, the CDR3 is TGTGCCAGCAGTTCCGGGCCATCTAGGGGTGAAGCTTTCTTT.

This chain uses TRBV15 with TRBJ2-5; 9 bases fit TRBD1. V dropped 2 bases and J dropped 4; count of bases not matched to a gene: 11. The CDR3 covers 17 residues. CDR1 and CDR2 (germline): LNHNV, YYDKDF (reference sequence). CDR3 in amino acids: CATSRPEGQGSGETQYF. In DNA form, the CDR3 reads TGTGCCACCAGCAGACCAGAGGGACAGGGTTCGGGAGAGACCCAGTACTTC. The complete variable domain, with remaining parts taken from reference TRBV15 and TRBJ2-5, reads DAMVIQNPRYQVTQFGKPVTLSCSQTLNHNVMYWYQQKSSQAPKLLFHYYDKDFNNEADTPDNFQSRRPNTSFCFLDIRSPGLGDTAMYLCATSRPEGQGSGETQYFGPGTRLLVL.

This clonotype appeared a few times. The V call is TRBV7-2, the J call TRBJ2-3, with a possible D match to TRBD2 (5 bases). The CDR3 spans 14 residues. Germline V gene lookup returns CDR1 SGHTA and CDR2 FQGNSA. V dropped 8 bases and J dropped 5 bases, with 17 bases sitting between them. The CDR3 DNA is TGTGCCAGCGAGGGAAGGGCCCGGGGAGATACGCAGTATTTT. It codes for CASEGRARGDTQYF. The full variable domain, its missing parts supplied by reference TRBV7-2 and TRBJ2-3, is GAGVSQSPSNKVTEKGKDVELRCDPISGHTALYWYRQSLGQGLEFLIYFQGNSAPDKSGLPSDRFSAERTGGSVSTLTIQRTQQEDSAVYLCASEGRARGDTQYFGPGTRLTVL.

This clonotype has a handful of counts. The CDR3 DNA reads as TGTGCCAGCAGCCCGGACAGGATTAGCACTGAAGCTTTCTTT. Residues: CASSPDRISTEAFF. The gene calls are TRBV7-8 and TRBJ1-1; 7 nucleotides line up with TRBD1. The germline gives CDR1 SGHVS, CDR2 FQNEAQ. After removal of 5 bases from V and 4 bases from J, the junction contained 7 bases not matched to a gene. There are 14 residues in the CDR3.

The chain couples TRBV28 to TRBJ1-2, with D possibly being TRBD1 (5 bases). The V gene's germline CDR1 is MDHEN and CDR2 SYDVKM. Trimming removed 6 bases from V and 3 bases from J, with 11 bases in between. The CDR3 sequence is 13 residues long. The CDR3 DNA reads as TGTGCCAGCAGCATGGACACAGACTATGGCTACACCTTC. As protein: CASSMDTDYGYTF.

This clonotype was observed many times. J is TRBJ2-7 and V is TRBV20-1; D unresolved. Germline CDR1 is DFQATT and CDR2 is SNEGSKA (reference sequence). The V gene lost 0 bases and the J gene lost 2 bases, with 5 bases spanning the gap. CDR3 length: 12 residues. DNA of the CDR3: TGCAGTGCTAGAGAGGTGACCTACGAGCAGTACTTC. Residues: CSAREVTYEQYF.

This sequence joins TRBV6-6 and TRBJ1-5; 7 bases fit TRBD1. The CDR3 length is 16 residues. Trimming took 2 bases from V and 0 from J; bases not matched to a gene: 4. Germline CDR1 MNHNY, CDR2 SVGAGI (reference sequence). The CDR3 nucleotides are TGTGCCAGCAGTTACCGACAGGGCTATAGCAATCAGCCCCAGCATTTT. Encoded protein: CASSYRQGYSNQPQHF.

This clonotype was observed a few times. This chain joins TRBV6-1 and TRBJ2-2; D not certain. The V end lost 2 bases, the J end lost 1 base, and 2 bases lay between the germline ends. Germline-derived CDR1 and CDR2 are MNHNS and SASEGT. This CDR3 comprises 13 residues. The CDR3 loop is CASSELNTGELFF. CDR3 nucleotide sequence: TGTGCCAGCAGTGAACTGAACACCGGGGAGCTGTTTTTT.

In this sample, this clonotype turned up a few times. The chain carries TRBV3-1 and TRBJ2-7; no clear D. CDR1 is LGHDT and CDR2 is YNNKEL in the germline V gene (reference sequence). The length of the CDR3 is 14 residues. The germline V and J ends were trimmed by 1 base and 4 bases, with 11 bases remaining between them. The chain's CDR3 is CASSQAGGVYEQYF. The CDR3 DNA follows: TGTGCCAGCAGCCAAGCGGGCGGCGTATACGAGCAGTACTTC.

The sample holds a few counts of this clonotype. In nucleotides, the CDR3 is TGTGCCAGCAGCCAAATTCCTCGGGGTAGGGGCACTGAAGCTTTCTTT. Its protein product is CASSQIPRGRGTEAFF. The V and J genes are TRBV3-1 and TRBJ1-1; perhaps TRBD1 as D (5 bases). The V and J ends lost 2 bases and 4 bases respectively, with 17 bases between them. CDR3 size: 16 residues. Looked up from germline, CDR1 is LGHDT and CDR2 is YNNKEL (reference sequence).

This clonotype was recorded many times. The chain uses TRBV20-1 and TRBJ2-5, with a possible D match to TRBD2 (6 bases). The J call may be incorrect, as the DNA end agrees better with TRBJ2-7. The CDR3 length is 13 residues. Germline CDR1 is DFQATT and CDR2 is SNEGSKA (reference sequence). CDR3 DNA sequence: TGCAGTGCTACCCGGGACTTTGGCGACGAGCAGTACTTC. Amino acids: CSATRDFGDEQYF.

The V and J genes are TRBV7-2 and TRBJ2-1; D remains ambiguous. V lost 0 bases, J lost 5 bases, and 8 bases lay in between. The V gene's germline CDR1 is SGHTA and CDR2 FQGNSA. The CDR3 sequence is 14 residues long. The CDR3 bases are TGTGCCAGCAGCTTAGCGTCTCGACACAATGAGCAGTTCTTC. Translated: CASSLASRHNEQFF.

The DNA for the CDR3 is TGTGCCAGCAGTGATACCGCACGATGGCATTTT. Its protein is CASSDTARWHF. J is TRBJ1-5 and V is TRBV28; no clear D. V was clipped by 5 bases and J by 15 bases, with 14 bases between them. The CDR3 sequence is 11 residues long. The germline CDR1 and CDR2 sequences are MDHEN and SYDVKM. The full variable domain, rest sourced from reference TRBV28 and TRBJ1-5, is DVKVTQSSRYLVKRTGEKVFLECVQDMDHENMFWYRQDPGLGLRLIYFSYDVKMKEKGDIPEGYSVSREKKERFSLILESASTNQTSMYLCASSDTARWHFGDGTRLSIL.

Here the CDR3 reads CAISPYSGTGELFF. CDR3 sequence (DNA): TGTGCCATCAGTCCCTATAGCGGCACCGGGGAGCTGTTTTTT. This sequence joins TRBV10-3 and TRBJ2-2; TRBD2 might be the D (6 bases). V was shortened by 5 bases and J by 4 bases, with 11 bases between the two germline ends. Germline CDR1 reads ENHRY; CDR2 reads SYGVKD. The CDR3 extends over 14 amino acids.

This clonotype was detected only a few times. The gene calls are TRBV7-2 and TRBJ2-1; no definite D call. Trimming left V 7 bases short and J 7 bases short, with 11 bases between. The V gene's germline CDR1 is SGHTA and CDR2 FQGNSA. The CDR3 is 12 amino acids. The CDR3 loop reads CASIRRLNEQFF. The CDR3 nucleotides read TGTGCCAGCATCCGCAGGCTAAATGAGCAGTTCTTC.

The chain recombines TRBV6-5 with TRBJ1-5, with no clear D. CDR1 and CDR2 (germline): MNHEY, SVGAGI. The CDR3 runs to 13 residues. Trimming removed 4 bases at V and 4 bases at J, with 8 bases between. CDR3 DNA sequence: TGTGCCAGCAGTTCCCGACCAAATCAGCCCCAGCATTTT. This encodes CASSSRPNQPQHF.

V and J are TRBV4-3 and TRBJ1-4; a weak D match, TRBD1 (5 bases). V dropped 0 bases and J dropped 5 bases, with 16 bases sitting between them. The CDR3 spans 17 residues. CDR1 is LGHNA and CDR2 is YSLEER in the germline V gene. Here the CDR3 DNA reads TGCGCCAGCAGCCAAGATTTCTGGGGCAGGGCAAATGAAAAACTGTTTTTT. Protein product: CASSQDFWGRANEKLFF.